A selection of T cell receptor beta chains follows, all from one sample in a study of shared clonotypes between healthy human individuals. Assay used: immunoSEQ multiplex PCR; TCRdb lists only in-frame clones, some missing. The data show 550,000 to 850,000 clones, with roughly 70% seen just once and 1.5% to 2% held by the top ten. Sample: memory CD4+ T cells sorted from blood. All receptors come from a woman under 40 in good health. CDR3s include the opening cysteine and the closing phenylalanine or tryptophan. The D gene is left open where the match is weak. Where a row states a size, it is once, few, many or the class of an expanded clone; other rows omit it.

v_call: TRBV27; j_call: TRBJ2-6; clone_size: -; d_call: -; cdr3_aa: CASSLQGTGANVLTF; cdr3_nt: TGTGCCAGCAGTTTACAGGGGACTGGGGCCAACGTCCTGACTTTC
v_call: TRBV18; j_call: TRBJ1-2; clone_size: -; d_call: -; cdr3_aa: CASSPEGGSYGYTF; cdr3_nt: TGTGCCAGCTCACCAGAGGGGGGGTCCTATGGCTACACCTTC
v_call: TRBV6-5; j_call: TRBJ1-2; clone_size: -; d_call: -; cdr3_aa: CASRKQGVDGYTF; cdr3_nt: TGTGCCAGCAGAAAACAGGGAGTAGATGGCTACACCTTC
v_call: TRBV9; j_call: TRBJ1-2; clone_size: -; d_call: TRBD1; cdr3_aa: CASSVADDRDYGYTF; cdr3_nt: TGTGCCAGCAGCGTAGCGGATGACAGGGACTATGGCTACACCTTC
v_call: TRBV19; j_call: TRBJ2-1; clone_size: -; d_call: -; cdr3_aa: CASSAIITGSWSYNEQFF; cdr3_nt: TGTGCCAGTAGTGCCATTATCACAGGGAGCTGGTCCTACAATGAGCAGTTCTTC
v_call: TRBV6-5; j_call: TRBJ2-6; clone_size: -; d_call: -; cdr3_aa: CASSESVAGANVLTF; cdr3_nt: TGTGCCAGCAGCGAAAGTGTTGCTGGGGCCAACGTCCTGACTTTC
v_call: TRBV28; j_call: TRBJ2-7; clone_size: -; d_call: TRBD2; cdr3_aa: CASGSLASGAYEQYF; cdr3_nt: TGTGCCAGCGGGTCTCTCGCTAGCGGAGCCTACGAGCAGTACTTC
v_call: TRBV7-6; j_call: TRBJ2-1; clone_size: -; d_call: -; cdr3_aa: CASSLAVAVGEQFF; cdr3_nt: TGTGCCAGCAGCTTAGCTGTAGCGGTAGGAGAGCAGTTCTTC
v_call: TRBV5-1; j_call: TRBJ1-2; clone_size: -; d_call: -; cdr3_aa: CASSLAQGPGYTF; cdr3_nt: TGCGCCAGCAGCTTGGCCCAGGGGCCTGGCTACACCTTC
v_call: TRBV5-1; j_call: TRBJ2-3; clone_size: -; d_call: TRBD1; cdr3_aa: CASSTGTAGDTQYF; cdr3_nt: TGCGCCAGCAGCACCGGGACAGCTGGAGATACGCAGTATTTT
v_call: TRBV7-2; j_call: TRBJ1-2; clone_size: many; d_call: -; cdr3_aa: CASSSATGNYGYTF; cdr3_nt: TGTGCCAGCAGCTCGGCGACGGGGAACTATGGCTACACCTTC
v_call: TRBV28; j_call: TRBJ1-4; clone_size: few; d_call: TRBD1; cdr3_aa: CASSSPQGDREKLFF; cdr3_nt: TGTGCCAGCAGTTCCCCGCAGGGGGATCGTGAAAAACTGTTTTTT
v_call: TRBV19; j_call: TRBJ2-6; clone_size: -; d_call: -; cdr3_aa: CASRRSGANVLTF; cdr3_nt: TGTGCCAGCCGGCGCTCTGGGGCCAACGTCCTGACTTTC
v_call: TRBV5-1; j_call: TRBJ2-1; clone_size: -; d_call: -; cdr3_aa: CASSYTTGPNEQFF; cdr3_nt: TGCGCCAGCAGCTACACTACTGGCCCCAATGAGCAGTTCTTC
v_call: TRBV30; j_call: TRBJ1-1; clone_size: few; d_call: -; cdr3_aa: CAWSVQEAGVAFF; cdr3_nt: TGTGCCTGGAGTGTACAAGAGGCAGGGGTAGCTTTCTTT
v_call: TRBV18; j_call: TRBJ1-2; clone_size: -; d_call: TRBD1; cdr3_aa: CASSPPTRQGSNYGYTF; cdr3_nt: TGTGCCAGCTCACCACCGACTAGACAGGGGTCTAACTATGGCTACACCTTC
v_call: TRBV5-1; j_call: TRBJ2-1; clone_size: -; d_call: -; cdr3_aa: CASRDLRGTSYNEQFF; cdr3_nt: TGCGCCAGCAGAGACCTCCGGGGGACCTCATACAATGAGCAGTTCTTC
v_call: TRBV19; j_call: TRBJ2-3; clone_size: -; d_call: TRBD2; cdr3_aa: CASSIDHGTSLSTDTQYF; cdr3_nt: TGTGCCAGTAGTATAGATCATGGGACTAGCTTAAGCACAGATACGCAGTATTTT
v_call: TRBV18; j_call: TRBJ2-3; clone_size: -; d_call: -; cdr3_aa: CASSPRLGPDTQYF; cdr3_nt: TGTGCCAGCTCACCACGCCTGGGGCCAGATACGCAGTATTTT
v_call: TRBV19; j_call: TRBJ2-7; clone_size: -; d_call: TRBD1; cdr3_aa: CASSMRDRGYEQYF; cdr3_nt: TGTGCCAGTAGTATGAGGGACAGGGGCTACGAGCAGTACTTC
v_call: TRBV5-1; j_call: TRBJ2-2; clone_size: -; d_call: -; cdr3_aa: CASSLPGGAVTGELFF; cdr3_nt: TGCGCCAGCAGCCTGCCGGGGGGCGCGGTCACCGGGGAGCTGTTTTTT
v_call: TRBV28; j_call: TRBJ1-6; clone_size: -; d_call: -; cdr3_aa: CASSLGTSPLHF; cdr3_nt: TGTGCCAGCAGTTTGGGCACTTCACCCCTCCACTTT
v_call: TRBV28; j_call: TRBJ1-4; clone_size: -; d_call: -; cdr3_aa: CASSFEGWGQGATNEKLFF; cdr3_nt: TGTGCCAGCTCCTTCGAGGGGTGGGGACAAGGTGCAACTAATGAAAAACTGTTTTTT
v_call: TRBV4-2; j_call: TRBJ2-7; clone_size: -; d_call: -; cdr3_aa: CASSQMGGTDEQYF; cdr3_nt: TGTGCCAGCAGCCAGATGGGCGGGACTGACGAGCAGTACTTC
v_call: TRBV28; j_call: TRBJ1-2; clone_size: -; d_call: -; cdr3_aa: CASSLSGAPGRYTF; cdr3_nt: TGTGCCAGCAGTTTATCTGGGGCCCCCGGACGCTACACCTTC
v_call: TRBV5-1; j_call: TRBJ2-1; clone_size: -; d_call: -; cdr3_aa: CASSPVGGTYNEQFF; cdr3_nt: TGCGCCAGCAGCCCGGTAGGCGGAACTTACAATGAGCAGTTCTTC
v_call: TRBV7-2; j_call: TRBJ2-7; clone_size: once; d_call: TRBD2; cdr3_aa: CASSLATSASYEQYF; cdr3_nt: TGTGCCAGCAGCTTAGCGACTAGCGCCTCCTACGAGCAGTACTTC
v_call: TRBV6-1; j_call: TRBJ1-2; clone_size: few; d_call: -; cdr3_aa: CASSEAIYGYTF; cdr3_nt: TGTGCCAGCAGTGAAGCAATCTATGGCTACACCTTC